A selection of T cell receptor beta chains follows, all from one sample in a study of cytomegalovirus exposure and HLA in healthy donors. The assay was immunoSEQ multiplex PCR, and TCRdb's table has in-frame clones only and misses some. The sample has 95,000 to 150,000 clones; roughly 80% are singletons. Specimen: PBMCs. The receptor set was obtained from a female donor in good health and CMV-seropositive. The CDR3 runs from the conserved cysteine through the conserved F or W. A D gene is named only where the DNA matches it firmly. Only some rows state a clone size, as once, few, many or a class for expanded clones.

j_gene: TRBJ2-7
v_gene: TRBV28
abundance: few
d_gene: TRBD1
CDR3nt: TGTGCCAGCAGACATATGGGACAGGGGGCCTACGAGCAGTACTTC
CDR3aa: CASRHMGQGAYEQYF

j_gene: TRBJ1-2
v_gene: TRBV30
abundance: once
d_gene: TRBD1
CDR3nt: TGTGCCTGGAAGTATGGGACAGCTGGCTATGGCTACACCTTC
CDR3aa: CAWKYGTAGYGYTF

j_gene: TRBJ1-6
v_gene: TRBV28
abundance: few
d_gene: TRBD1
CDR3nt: TGTGCCAGCAGTTCGCTATCGGACAGGGTGTTGGATAATTCACCCCTCCACTTT
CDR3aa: CASSSLSDRVLDNSPLHF

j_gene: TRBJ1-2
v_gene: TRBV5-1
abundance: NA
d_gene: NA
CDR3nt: TGCGCCAGCACCCCCCCCGGAGGTGGTGGCTACACCTTC
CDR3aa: CASTPPGGGGYTF

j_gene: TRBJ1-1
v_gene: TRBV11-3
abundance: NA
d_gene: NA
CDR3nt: TGTGCCAGCAGCTTAGGTTCTCCGAACACTGAAGCTTTCTTT
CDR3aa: CASSLGSPNTEAFF

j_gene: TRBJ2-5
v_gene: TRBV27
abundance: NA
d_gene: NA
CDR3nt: TGTGCCAGCAGCGCACGACGGAGCGAGACCCAGTACTTC
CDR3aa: CASSARRSETQYF

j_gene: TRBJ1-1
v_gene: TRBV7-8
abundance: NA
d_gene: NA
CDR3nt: TGTGCCAGCACCCTAGGGCAGGGCGGAAGCACTGAAGCTTTCTTT
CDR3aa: CASTLGQGGSTEAFF

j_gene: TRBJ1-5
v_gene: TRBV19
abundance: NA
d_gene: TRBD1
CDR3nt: TGTGCCAGTACCTCCGGGACAGGGGTTTATAGCAATCAGCCCCAGCATTTT
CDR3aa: CASTSGTGVYSNQPQHF

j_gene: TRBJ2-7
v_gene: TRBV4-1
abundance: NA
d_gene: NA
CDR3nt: TGCGCCAGCAGCCAATTACCAGGGGAGTTGTACGAGCAGTACTTC
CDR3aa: CASSQLPGELYEQYF

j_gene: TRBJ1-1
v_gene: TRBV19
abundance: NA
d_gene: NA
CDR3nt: TGTGCCACCAGGGAGGGGGACACTGAAGCTTTCTTT
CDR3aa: CATREGDTEAFF

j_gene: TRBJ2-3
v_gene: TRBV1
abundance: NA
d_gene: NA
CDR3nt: TGCATCTCGGGCGGGGATCTCTTACGGGAAAATACGCAGTATTTT
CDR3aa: CISGGDLLRENTQYF

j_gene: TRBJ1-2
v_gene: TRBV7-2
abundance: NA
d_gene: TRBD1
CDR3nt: TGTGCCAGCAGCCTTGACAGGGCTGGCTACACCTTC
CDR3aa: CASSLDRAGYTF

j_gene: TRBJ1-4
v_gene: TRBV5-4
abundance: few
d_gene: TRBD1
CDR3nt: TGTGCCAGCAGCGTTAACAGGGGTTTGAATGAAAAACTGTTTTTT
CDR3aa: CASSVNRGLNEKLFF

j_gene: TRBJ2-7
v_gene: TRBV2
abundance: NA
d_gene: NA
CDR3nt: TGTGCCAGCAGTGAGGGGGGTCCCTACGAGCAGTACTTC
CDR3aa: CASSEGGPYEQYF

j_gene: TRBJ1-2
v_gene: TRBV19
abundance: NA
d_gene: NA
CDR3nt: TGTGCCAGTAGCTCCCGGGGAGGTAAAAATAACTATGGCTACACCTTC
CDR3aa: CASSSRGGKNNYGYTF

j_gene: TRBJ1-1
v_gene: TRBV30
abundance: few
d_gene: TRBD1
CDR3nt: TGTGCCTGGAGCGTTATTCTCGGGACAGCGAACACTGAAGCTTTCTTT
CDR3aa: CAWSVILGTANTEAFF

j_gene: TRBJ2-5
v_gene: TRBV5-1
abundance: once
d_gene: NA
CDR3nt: TGCGCCAGCAGCTTGAGTTGGCCGGGAGAGACCCAGTACTTC
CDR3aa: CASSLSWPGETQYF

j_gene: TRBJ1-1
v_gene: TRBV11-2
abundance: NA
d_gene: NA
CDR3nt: TGTGCCAGCAGCCTTTTCCACATGAACACTGAAGCTTTCTTT
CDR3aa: CASSLFHMNTEAFF

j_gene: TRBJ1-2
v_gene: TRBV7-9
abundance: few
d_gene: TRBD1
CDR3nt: TGTGCCAGCAGATCGGGACAGGACTATGGCTACACCTTC
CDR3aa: CASRSGQDYGYTF

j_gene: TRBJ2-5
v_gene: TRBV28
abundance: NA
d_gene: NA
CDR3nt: TGTGCCAGCGGGGGACTCCCCACGGAGACCCAGTACTTC
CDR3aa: CASGGLPTETQYF

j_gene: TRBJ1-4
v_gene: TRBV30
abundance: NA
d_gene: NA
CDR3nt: TGTGCCTGGAGGGCGGTGGGGGGGGGTCTTGGTGAAAAACTGTTTTTT
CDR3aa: CAWRAVGGGLGEKLFF

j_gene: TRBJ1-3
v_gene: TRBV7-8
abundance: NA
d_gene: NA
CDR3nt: TGTGCCAGCAGCCTATACCGGGTACCGGTCTCTGGAAACACCATATATTTT
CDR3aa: CASSLYRVPVSGNTIYF

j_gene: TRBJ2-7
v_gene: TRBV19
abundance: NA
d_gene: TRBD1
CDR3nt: TGTGCCAGTAGTATCCAGGGGGCTGAAGGGGAGCAGTACTTC
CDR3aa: CASSIQGAEGEQYF

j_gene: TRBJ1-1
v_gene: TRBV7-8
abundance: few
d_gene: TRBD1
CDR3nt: TGTGCCAGCAGCTCACAGGGGCGCCTCTCGAACACTGAAGCTTTCTTT
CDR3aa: CASSSQGRLSNTEAFF

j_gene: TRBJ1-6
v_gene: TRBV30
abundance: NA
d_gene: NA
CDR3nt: TGTGCCTGGAGTTTAGCGGGCACTTCACCCCTCCACTTT
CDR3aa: CAWSLAGTSPLHF

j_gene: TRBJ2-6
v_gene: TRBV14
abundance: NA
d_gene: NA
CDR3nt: TGTGCCAGCAGCCTAAGAGGAGTGCTTGCGGCCAACGTCCTGACTTTC
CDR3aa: CASSLRGVLAANVLTF

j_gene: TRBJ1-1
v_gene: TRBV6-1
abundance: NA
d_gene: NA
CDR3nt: TGTGCCAGCAGTGACAGGGCACCCTTGGGGCTCACTGAAGCTTTCTTT
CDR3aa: CASSDRAPLGLTEAFF

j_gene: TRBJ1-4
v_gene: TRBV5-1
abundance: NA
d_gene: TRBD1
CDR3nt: TGCGCCAGCAGCTTGGGGGGGACAGGCGCAACTAATGAAAAACTGTTTTTT
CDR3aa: CASSLGGTGATNEKLFF

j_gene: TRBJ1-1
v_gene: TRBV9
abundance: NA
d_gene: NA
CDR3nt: TGTGCCAGCAGCGTAGTCCTTACAGGGATGAACACTGAAGCTTTCTTT
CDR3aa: CASSVVLTGMNTEAFF

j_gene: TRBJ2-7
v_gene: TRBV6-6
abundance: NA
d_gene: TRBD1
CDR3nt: TGTGCCGGCTCACCAGGACAGGGGGCTTACTCCTACGAGCAGTACTTC
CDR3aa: CAGSPGQGAYSYEQYF

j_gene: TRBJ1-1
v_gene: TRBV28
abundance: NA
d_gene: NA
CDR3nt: TGTGCCAGCACGAGGGGGATTGAAAACACTGAAGCTTTCTTT
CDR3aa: CASTRGIENTEAFF

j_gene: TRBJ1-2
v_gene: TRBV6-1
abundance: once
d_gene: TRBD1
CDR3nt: TGTGCCAGCACCATGGGACAGCTCTATGGCTACACCTTC
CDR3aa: CASTMGQLYGYTF

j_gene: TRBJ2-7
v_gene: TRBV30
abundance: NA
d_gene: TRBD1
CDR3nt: TGTGCCTGGAGTCCTACCAAGACAGGGCTCGAGCAGTACTTC
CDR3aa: CAWSPTKTGLEQYF

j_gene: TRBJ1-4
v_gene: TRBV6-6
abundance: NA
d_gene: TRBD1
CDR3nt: TGTGCCACTCGACAGGGGAGTTTCGAAAAACTGTTTTTT
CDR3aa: CATRQGSFEKLFF

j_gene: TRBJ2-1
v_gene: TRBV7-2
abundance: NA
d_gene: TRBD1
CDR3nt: TGTGCCAGCAGCCCAACAGGGGCCAGGTACAATGAGCAGTTCTTC
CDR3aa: CASSPTGARYNEQFF

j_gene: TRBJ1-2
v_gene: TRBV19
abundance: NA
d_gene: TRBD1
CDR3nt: TGTGCCAGTAGTCTTCGCGGGACAGTTTACTATGGCTACACCTTC
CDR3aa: CASSLRGTVYYGYTF

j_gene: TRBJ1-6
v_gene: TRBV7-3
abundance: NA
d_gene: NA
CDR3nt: TGTGCCAGCAGCTTAGGGACTACAAGGGCACCCCTCCACTTT
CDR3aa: CASSLGTTRAPLHF

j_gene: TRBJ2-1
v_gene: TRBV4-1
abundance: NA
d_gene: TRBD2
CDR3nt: TGCGCCAGCAGCCAGCTGATAGTCGGACTAGCGGCCTACAATGAGCAGTTCTTC
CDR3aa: CASSQLIVGLAAYNEQFF

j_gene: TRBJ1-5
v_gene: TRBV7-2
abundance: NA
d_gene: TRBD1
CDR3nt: TGTGCCAGCAGCCCACAGGGGCAGCCCCAGCATTTT
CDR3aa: CASSPQGQPQHF

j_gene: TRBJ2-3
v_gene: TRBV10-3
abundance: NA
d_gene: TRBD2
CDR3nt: TGTGCCATCAGGGGAGCGGGGGGTGCTACAGATACGCAGTATTTT
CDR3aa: CAIRGAGGATDTQYF

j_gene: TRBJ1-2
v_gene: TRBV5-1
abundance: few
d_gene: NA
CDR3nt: TGCGCCAGCAGCTTGGTTTTCAGGGGCCCCTATGGCTACACCTTC
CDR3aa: CASSLVFRGPYGYTF

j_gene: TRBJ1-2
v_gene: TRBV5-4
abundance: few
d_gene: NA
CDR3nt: TGTGCCAGCAGCTATACAGGGAGGGGTGGCTACACCTTC
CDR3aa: CASSYTGRGGYTF

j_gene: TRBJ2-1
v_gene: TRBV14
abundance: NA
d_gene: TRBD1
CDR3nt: TGTGCCAGCAGAGGACAGGGGACAGATGAGCAGTTCTTC
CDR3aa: CASRGQGTDEQFF

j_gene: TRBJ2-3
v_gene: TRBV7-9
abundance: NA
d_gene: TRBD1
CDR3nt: TGTGCCACGAAAAACATGGGACAGGGGGCGACAGATACGCAGTATTTT
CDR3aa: CATKNMGQGATDTQYF

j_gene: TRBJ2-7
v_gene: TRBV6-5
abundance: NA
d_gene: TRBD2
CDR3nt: TGTGCCAGCAGTTTAGCGGGGGTCTACGAGCAGTACTTC
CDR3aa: CASSLAGVYEQYF

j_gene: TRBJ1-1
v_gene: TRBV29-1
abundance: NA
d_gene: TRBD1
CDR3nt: TGCAGCGCCCGAGGACAGGGAGCTTGGAACACTGAAGCTTTCTTT
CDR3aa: CSARGQGAWNTEAFF

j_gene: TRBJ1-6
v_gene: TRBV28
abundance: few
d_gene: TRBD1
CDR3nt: TGTGCCAGCAGTTCCGGGACAGGGAAGGGCCCCCTCCACTTT
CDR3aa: CASSSGTGKGPLHF

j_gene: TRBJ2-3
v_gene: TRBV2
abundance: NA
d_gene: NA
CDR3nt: TGTGCCAGCATCGGTCAAAGTACAGATACGCAGTATTTT
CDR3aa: CASIGQSTDTQYF

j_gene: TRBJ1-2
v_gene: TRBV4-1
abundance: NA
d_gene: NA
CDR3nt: TGCGCCAGCAGCCAAGCGCCCATGGAGGTAGGGGGCTACACCTTC
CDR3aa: CASSQAPMEVGGYTF

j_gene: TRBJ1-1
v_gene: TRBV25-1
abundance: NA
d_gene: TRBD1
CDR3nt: TGTGCCAGCAGTGTCGCAGGGGGGAACACTGAAGCTTTCTTT
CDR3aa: CASSVAGGNTEAFF

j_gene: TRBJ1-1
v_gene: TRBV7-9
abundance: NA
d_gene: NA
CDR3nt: TGTGCCAGCAGCTTAGAAAGTGGCAGGGGGAACACTGAAGCTTTCTTT
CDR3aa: CASSLESGRGNTEAFF

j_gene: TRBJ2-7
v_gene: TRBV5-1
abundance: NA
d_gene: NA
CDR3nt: TGCGCCAGCAGCTTGGGAAAGGGGCACTACTACGAGCAGTACTTC
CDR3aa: CASSLGKGHYYEQYF

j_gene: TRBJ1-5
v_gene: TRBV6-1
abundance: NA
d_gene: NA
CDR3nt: TGTGCCAGCACCCCGGCAGTGGAGCAGCCCCAGCATTTT
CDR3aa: CASTPAVEQPQHF

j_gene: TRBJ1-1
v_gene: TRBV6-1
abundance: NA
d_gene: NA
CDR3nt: TGTGCCATCGTTCACACTGAAGCTTTCTTT
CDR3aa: CAIVHTEAFF

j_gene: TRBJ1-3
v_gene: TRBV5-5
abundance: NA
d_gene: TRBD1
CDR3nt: TGTGCCAGCAGCTTCCTTTTTTTAGGCGACAGGGCCTCTGGAAACACCATATATTTT
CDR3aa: CASSFLFLGDRASGNTIYF

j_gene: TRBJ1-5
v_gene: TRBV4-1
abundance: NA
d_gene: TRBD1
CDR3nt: TGCGCCAGCAGCCCAAGACAGGGCCTTATCCCCCAGCATTTT
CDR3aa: CASSPRQGLIPQHF

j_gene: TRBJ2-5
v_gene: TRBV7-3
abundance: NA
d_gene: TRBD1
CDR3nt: TGTGCCAGCAGCTTAACGTTTACAGGGGGCGAGACCCAGTACTTC
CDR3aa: CASSLTFTGGETQYF

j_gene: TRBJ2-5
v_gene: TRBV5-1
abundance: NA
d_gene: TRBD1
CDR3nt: TGCGCCAGCAGCTCAGACAGGGTAGAGACCCAGTACTTC
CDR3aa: CASSSDRVETQYF

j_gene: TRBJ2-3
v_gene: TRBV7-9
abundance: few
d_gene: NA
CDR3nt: TGTGCCAGCAGACCTACGGTAGCAGATACGCAGTATTTT
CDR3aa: CASRPTVADTQYF

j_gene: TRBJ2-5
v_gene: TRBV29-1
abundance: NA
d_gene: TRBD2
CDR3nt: TGCAGCGTTGAAGACCGCGGACTAGCGGCTCAAGAGACCCAGTACTTC
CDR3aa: CSVEDRGLAAQETQYF